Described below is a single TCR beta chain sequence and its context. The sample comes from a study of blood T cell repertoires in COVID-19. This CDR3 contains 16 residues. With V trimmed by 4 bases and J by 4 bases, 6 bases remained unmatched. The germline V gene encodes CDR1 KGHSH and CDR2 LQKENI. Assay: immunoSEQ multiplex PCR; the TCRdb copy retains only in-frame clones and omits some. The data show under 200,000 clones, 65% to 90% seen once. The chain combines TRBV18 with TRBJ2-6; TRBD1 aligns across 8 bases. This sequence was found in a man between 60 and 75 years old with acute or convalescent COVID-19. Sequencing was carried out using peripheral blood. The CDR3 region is CASSLRQGSGANVLTF. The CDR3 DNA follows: TGTGCCAGCTCACTAAGACAGGGGAGCGGGGCCAACGTCCTGACTTTC.